The entry below describes one TCR beta chain. Its antigen is currently unknown. An end of the junction does not agree with germline; a read error may underlie this. This sample was taken from a study of T-cell memory formation after mild COVID-19. Study overall: TCR clusters mostly belonged to single donors.

General study results and limits: Clones shrinking between day 15 and 85 showed a balanced CD4/CD8 split, and those that grew later tilted toward CD4+. Those CD4+ clones that contracted were mainly in CM and EM (CD8+ ones in EMRA).

CDR1 is GTSNPN and CDR2 is SVGIG in the germline V gene (reference sequence). The CDR3 spans 14 residues. UMIs and sample barcodes were carried by the TCR alpha and TCR beta cDNA libraries that 5'RACE produced using constant-segment primers. MiXCR was run by TCRdb on the 5' RACE reads, yielding one entry per CDR3 protein. Counted here are approximately 450,000 distinct CDR3 sequences, about 20% occurring once; the ten biggest clones make up roughly an eighth. Sequencing was carried out using PBMCs or a T cell subset sorted from them (not recorded which). This receptor was identified in an adult woman who had mild COVID-19 (a few samples of this study predate the infection). Cell type and time point are not known. This chain joins TRBV30 and TRBJ2-7, with D perhaps matching TRBD2 (7 bases). Here the CDR3 DNA reads TGTGACTGGAGGGGGGGGGCCTCACTACGGGAGCAGTACTTC. Translated: CDWRGGASLREQYF.